Reported below is one T cell receptor beta chain. Its antigen is as yet unknown. These data come from a study of long-term antiretroviral therapy in people with HIV. General study points: Blood dating 2004 to 2017 may reflect older ART regimens.

The libraries were made with immunoSEQ v3.0 at survey level. TCRdb's table, derived via immunoSEQ multiplex PCR, lists solely in-frame clones and lacks some. The table records 35,000 or so clones, 94% of them present only once. The CDR3 is 15 amino acids. Germline assignment: CDR1 SGHTA and CDR2 FQGTGA. V lost 2 bases and J lost 5; bases outside the gene matches: 6. The chain carries TRBV7-3 and TRBJ2-5, with 9 bases matching TRBD2. Sequencing used unsorted PBMCs, obtained 4.1 years after starting antiretroviral therapy. The clonotype comes from a woman aged 45-59 years with HIV. The CDR3 loop is CASSLWAGGPETQYF. The CDR3 DNA is TGTGCCAGCAGCTTATGGGCGGGGGGGCCCGAGACCCAGTACTTC.